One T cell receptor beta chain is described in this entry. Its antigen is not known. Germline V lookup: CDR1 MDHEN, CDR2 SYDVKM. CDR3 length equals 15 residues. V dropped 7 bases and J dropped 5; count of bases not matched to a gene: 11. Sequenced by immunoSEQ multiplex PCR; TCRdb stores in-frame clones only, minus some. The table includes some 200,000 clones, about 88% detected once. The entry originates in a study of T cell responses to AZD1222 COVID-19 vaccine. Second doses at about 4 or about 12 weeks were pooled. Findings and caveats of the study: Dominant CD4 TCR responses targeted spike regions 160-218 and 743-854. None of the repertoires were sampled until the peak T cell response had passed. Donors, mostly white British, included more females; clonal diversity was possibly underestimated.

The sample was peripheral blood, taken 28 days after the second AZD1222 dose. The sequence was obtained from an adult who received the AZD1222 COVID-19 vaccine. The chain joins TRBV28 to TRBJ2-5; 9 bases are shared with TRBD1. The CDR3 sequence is CASTTAGTGWETQYF. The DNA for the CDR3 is TGTGCCAGCACAACCGCCGGGACAGGGTGGGAGACCCAGTACTTC.